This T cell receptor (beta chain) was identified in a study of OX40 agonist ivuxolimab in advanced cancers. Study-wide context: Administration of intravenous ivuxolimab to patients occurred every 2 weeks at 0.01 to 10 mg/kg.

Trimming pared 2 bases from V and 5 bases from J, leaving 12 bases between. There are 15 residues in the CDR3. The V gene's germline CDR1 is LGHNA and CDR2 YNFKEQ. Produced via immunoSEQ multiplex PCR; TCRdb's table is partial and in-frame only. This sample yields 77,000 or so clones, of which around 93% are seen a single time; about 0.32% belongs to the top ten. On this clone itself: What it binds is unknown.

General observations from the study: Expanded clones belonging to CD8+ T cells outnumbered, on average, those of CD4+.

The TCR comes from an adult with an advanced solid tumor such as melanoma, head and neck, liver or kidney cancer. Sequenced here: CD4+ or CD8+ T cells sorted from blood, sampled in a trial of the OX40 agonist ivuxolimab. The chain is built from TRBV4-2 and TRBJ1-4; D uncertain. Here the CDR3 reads CASSQQRVGNEKLFF. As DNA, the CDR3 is TGTGCCAGCAGCCAACAGAGAGTCGGGAATGAAAAACTGTTTTTT.